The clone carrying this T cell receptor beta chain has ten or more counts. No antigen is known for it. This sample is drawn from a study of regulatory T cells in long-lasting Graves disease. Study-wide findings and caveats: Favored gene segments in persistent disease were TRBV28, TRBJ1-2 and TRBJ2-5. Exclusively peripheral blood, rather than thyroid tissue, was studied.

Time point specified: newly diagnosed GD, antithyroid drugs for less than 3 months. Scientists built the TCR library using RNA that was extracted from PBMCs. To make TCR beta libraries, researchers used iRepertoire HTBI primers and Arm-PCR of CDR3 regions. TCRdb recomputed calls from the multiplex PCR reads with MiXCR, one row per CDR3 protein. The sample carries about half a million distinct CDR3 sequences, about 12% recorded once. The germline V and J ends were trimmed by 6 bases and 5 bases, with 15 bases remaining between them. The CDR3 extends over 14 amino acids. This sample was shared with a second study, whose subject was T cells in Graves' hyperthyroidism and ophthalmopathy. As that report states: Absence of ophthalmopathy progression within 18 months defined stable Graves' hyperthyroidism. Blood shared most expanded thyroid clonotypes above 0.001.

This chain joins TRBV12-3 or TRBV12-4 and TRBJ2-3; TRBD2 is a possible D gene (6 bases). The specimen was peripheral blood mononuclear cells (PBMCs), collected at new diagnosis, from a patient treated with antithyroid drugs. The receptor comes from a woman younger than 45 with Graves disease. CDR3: CASSETRLGDTQYF. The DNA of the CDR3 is TGTGCCAGCAGCGAGACAAGACTAGGAGATACGCAGTATTTT.